A single sample gave rise to the 2 T cell receptor beta chains below, sequenced in a study of blood T cell repertoires in COVID-19. Produced via immunoSEQ multiplex PCR; TCRdb's table is partial and in-frame only. The sample lists tens of thousands of clones, approximately 80% occurring once. The sequencing input was peripheral blood. The origin of the receptors is a woman older than 75 with acute or convalescent COVID-19.

CDR3 sequence (DNA): TGTGCCAGCAGGGACAGGGTGCATGAAAAACTGTTTTTT. Amino acid sequence: CASRDRVHEKLFF. This chain links TRBV6-5 with TRBJ1-4, with TRBD1 matching over 8 bases. The CDR3 runs to 13 residues. With V trimmed by 6 bases and J by 6 bases, 3 bases remained unmatched. CDR1 is MNHEY and CDR2 is SVGAGI in the germline V gene.

This chain links TRBV10-2 with TRBJ1-1, with 7 positions matching TRBD1. The trim removed 2 bases at V and 1 base at J, leaving 4 bases unmatched. The length of the CDR3 is 15 residues. Per germline, CDR1 WSHSY and CDR2 SAAADI. The CDR3 sequence is CASSEPGQKNTEAFF. The CDR3 DNA reads as TGCGCCAGCAGTGAGCCGGGACAGAAGAACACTGAAGCTTTCTTT.